This TCR beta chain was obtained from a study of blood T cell repertoires in COVID-19 (dated by TCRdb to the early 2020s). Study-wide context: Samples from collaborators originated in the United States, Italy and Spain and spanned both the acute and convalescent phases of COVID-19. The repertoires were made available in a free public database intended to serve as a resource for research on the immune response to SARS-CoV-2. The dataset comprised deeply sampled blood TCRbeta repertoires from subjects exposed to, actively infected with, or recovered from COVID-19. Where HLA class I and class II types were available, the types were taken from metadata supplied by the sample provider, not from assay-based typing. The prospective study material was composed of cDNA or gDNA derived from T cells, B-cell-depleted T cells, or PBMCs. Samples came from the ongoing ImmuneRACE study (first 160 participants) plus 1,254 subjects from 6 global collaborators. A de-identified subject ID, COVID-19 status, age in years and sex were almost always included in the sample metadata.

CDR1 and CDR2, looked up from the germline V gene, are SGHVS and FNYEAQ. Its CDR3 holds 16 amino acids, cysteine through phenylalanine. The sequence is cut down to CDR3 DNA, 48 bases in frame from base 1. V sheds 5 bases and J sheds 8 bases, leaving 24 bases between their ends. Overall results and qualifications from the work: Clinical and demographic metadata were provided uncurated, with the amount varying by source and participant.

One collaborating source in Seattle enrolled patients during active infection and followed them longitudinally through the course of disease. Each collaborating institution followed its own protocols to collect whole blood in K2EDTA tubes. For TCRbeta analysis, collaborators shipped samples as frozen whole blood, isolated PBMCs, or DNA extracted from either of those sample types. Concerning this clone: Its target antigen remains unknown. No much larger clone exists at a distance of one base, and base qualities are not known.

TCRbeta CDR3 regions were amplified from genomic DNA using the immunoSEQ Assay, a bias-controlled multiplex PCR. Regarding the original processing steps: The number of nucleated cells in each sample was estimated from the amplification of reference gene primers within the assay. To quantify the absolute abundance of each unique TCRbeta CDR3 rearrangement, sequence reads were collapsed and filtered. For each sample, productive Simpson clonality was calculated by taking the square root of Simpson's diversity index across productive rearrangements. The table was pulled from immuneACCESS by TCRdb, which kept in-frame rearrangements only. Such tables lose some clones; where checked, under half of the loss comes from unresolved V genes, and the rest has no known cause. V and J calls and clone size follow that table, whereas D and trimming were derived from the DNA. The sample contains about 95,000 clones, more than 70% of them found a single time. In total, the top ten clones hold approximately 2.6% of the sample.

The sequence links TRBV7-6 to TRBJ1-2; matching of 6 bases hints at TRBD1 as the D gene. The sample comprised peripheral blood. This clonotype was obtained from a man aged 50-59 years with COVID-19, enrolled during active disease. CDR3 protein: CASSADPSGGASGYTF. The nucleotides read TGTGCCAGCAGCGCCGACCCTTCGGGGGGCGCATCCGGCTACACCTTC.